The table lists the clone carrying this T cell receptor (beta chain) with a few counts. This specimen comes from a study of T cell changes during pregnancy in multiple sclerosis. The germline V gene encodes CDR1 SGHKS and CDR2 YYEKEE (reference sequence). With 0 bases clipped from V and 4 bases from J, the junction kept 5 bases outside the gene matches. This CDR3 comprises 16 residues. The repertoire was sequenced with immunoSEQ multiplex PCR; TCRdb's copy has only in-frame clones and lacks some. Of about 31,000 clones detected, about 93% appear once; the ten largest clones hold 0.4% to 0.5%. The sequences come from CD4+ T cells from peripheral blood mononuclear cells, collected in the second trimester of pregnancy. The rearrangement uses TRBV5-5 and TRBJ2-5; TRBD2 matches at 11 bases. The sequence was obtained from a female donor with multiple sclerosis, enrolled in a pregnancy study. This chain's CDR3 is CASSLDTSGRGETQYF. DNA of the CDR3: TGTGCCAGCAGCTTGGATACTAGCGGGAGAGGAGAGACCCAGTACTTC.